This TCR beta chain was found in a study of cytomegalovirus exposure and HLA in healthy donors. Overall study context: The Caucasian-associated ancestry cluster contained 81% of the approximately 390 genotyped donors.

Overall study findings and caveats: Links to common viral pathogens appeared, in a later analysis, for several of the most significant clusters.

With respect to this clone: Its antigen is not known.

Both 60 Vbeta primers and 13 Jbeta primers went into the PCR. Some clones are missing from TCRdb's copy, which holds only in-frame ones; the method was immunoSEQ multiplex PCR. The sample holds approximately 150,000 clones, 73% seen once. The length of the CDR3 is 15 residues. The V and J ends lost 2 bases and 1 base respectively, with 11 bases between them. From germline, CDR1 is SGHTA and CDR2 FQGNSA. This chain joins TRBV7-2 and TRBJ1-1; possibly TRBD1 for D (6 bases). This receptor was obtained from a woman aged 18-35 years in good health and CMV-seropositive. The source material was PBMCs. The CDR3 protein is CASSLIPTGNTEAFF. The CDR3 DNA follows: TGTGCCAGCAGCTTAATCCCGACAGGGAACACTGAAGCTTTCTTT.